A single sample gave rise to the 20 T cell receptor beta chains below, sequenced in a study of blood T cell repertoires in COVID-19. The data were produced by immunoSEQ multiplex PCR, yet TCRdb's version contains in-frame clones alone and is incomplete. This repertoire shows roughly 140,000 clones, about four fifths found once; its top ten account for 7.5% to 9%. Sequenced input: peripheral blood. The receptors were gathered from a human donor in a cohort sampled during active COVID-19.

The rearrangement links TRBV28 to TRBJ2-7; D possibly corresponds to TRBD2 (6 bases). Deletions cut 2 bases from V and 0 bases from J, with 11 bases between. In germline, CDR1 is MDHEN, CDR2 SYDVKM. The CDR3 consists of 15 residues. The CDR3 DNA sequence: TGTGCCAGCAGTTTACCCGCGGGAAGCTCCTACGAGCAGTACTTC. It is translated as CASSLPAGSSYEQYF.

This clone was counted ten times or more. The V and J genes are TRBV11-3 and TRBJ2-7; possible D gene TRBD2, 6 bases. Germline V gene lookup returns CDR1 SGHNT and CDR2 YENEEA. V was pared by 5 bases and J by 6 bases, with 20 bases between. The CDR3 is 15 amino acids. In nucleotides, the CDR3 is TGTGCCAGCAGCCTAACCGGGACTCCCACCGCCGAGCAGTACTTC. Translating it yields CASSLTGTPTAEQYF.

This chain connects TRBV15 to TRBJ1-1; TRBD1 might be the D (5 bases). Germline loops: CDR1 LNHNV, CDR2 YYDKDF (reference sequence). The CDR3 consists of 18 residues. Trimming took 2 bases from V and 3 from J, leaving 22 bases between them. The CDR3 bases are TGTGCCACCAGCAGACGCGCCCCAGGGTGGGGATCGGACACTGAAGCTTTCTTT. Its translation: CATSRRAPGWGSDTEAFF.

The V call is TRBV7-9, the J call TRBJ2-1, with 10 bases aligning to TRBD1. The CDR3 loop spans 15 amino acids. Germline V gene data show CDR1 as SEHNR and CDR2 as FQNEAQ (reference sequence). The V segment lost 1 base and the J segment 6 bases; nucleotides outside the gene matches: 3. CDR3 sequence: CASSLVGTGVNEQFF. CDR3 nucleotide sequence: TGTGCCAGCAGCTTAGTGGGGACAGGGGTCAATGAGCAGTTCTTC.

This clone has more than one count but fewer than ten. The chain employs TRBV5-1 and TRBJ2-1; D is perhaps TRBD1 (5 bases). The V gene's germline CDR1 is SGHRS and CDR2 YFSETQ. Between the trimmed V and J ends, which lost 6 bases and 1 base, there was a span of 11 bases. The CDR3 loop spans 14 amino acids. The CDR3 here is CASTDPGSYNEQFF. DNA of the CDR3: TGCGCCAGCACCGACCCAGGGTCCTACAATGAGCAGTTCTTC.

This rearrangement joins TRBV7-3 to TRBJ2-7; D is ambiguous. This CDR3 comprises 14 residues. Deletions cut 5 bases from V and 3 bases from J, with 14 bases between. CDR1 and CDR2 (germline): SGHTA, FQGTGA. DNA for the CDR3: TGTGCCAGCAGCCCACTCGTCGGGTTCTACGAGCAGTACTTC. Protein product: CASSPLVGFYEQYF. Drawing the rest from reference TRBV7-3 and TRBJ2-7, the complete variable domain is GAGVSQTPSNKVTEKGKYVELRCDPISGHTALYWYRQSLGQGPEFLIYFQGTGAADDSGLPNDRFFAVRPEGSVSTLKIQRTERGDSAVYLCASSPLVGFYEQYFGPGTRLTVT.

This chain uses TRBV18 with TRBJ2-7, with TRBD2 as a possible D gene (6 bases). Between the trimmed V and J ends, which lost 0 bases and 5 bases, there was a span of 11 bases. CDR3 length equals 14 residues. Germline CDR1 is KGHSH and CDR2 is LQKENI. CDR3: CASSPPSVADEQYF. CDR3 sequence (DNA): TGTGCCAGCTCACCACCGAGCGTAGCGGACGAGCAGTACTTC.

CDR3 in DNA: TGCGCCAGCAGCCCTGGACTAGCGGGAGGGGGAGAGACCCAGTACTTC. Protein: CASSPGLAGGGETQYF. This chain links TRBV4-1 with TRBJ2-5; 15 bases align to TRBD2. This CDR3 is 16 amino acids long. From germline, CDR1 is MGHRA and CDR2 YSYEKL. Germline trimming cut 4 bases from V and 4 bases from J; bases unmatched to any gene: 4.

The V call is TRBV7-9, the J call TRBJ2-7, with 10 bases identical to TRBD2. Germline assignment: CDR1 SEHNR and CDR2 FQNEAQ (reference sequence). The V gene end was trimmed by 2 bases and the J gene end by 0 bases; junction bases not matched to a gene: 7. This CDR3 has 17 residues. The DNA of the CDR3 is TGTGCCAGCAGCTTAATCAGGGCTAGCGGGAGCTCCTACGAGCAGTACTTC. Amino acid sequence: CASSLIRASGSSYEQYF.

The chain joins TRBV12-3 or TRBV12-4 to TRBJ2-5, with a possible D match to TRBD2 (5 bases). The V gene lost 7 bases and the J gene lost 5 bases, with 14 bases spanning the gap. There are 13 residues in the CDR3. The CDR3 here is CASTPRDLETQYF. CDR3 sequence (DNA): TGTGCCAGCACCCCCCGGGATTTGGAGACCCAGTACTTC.

V is TRBV28 and J is TRBJ1-5; D may be TRBD1 (6 bases). Per germline, CDR1 MDHEN and CDR2 SYDVKM. This CDR3 spans 18 amino acids. V gave up 7 bases and J gave up 0 bases, with 22 bases separating them. The CDR3 nucleotides read TGTGCCAGCATCGAAACCTTGGGGGCGGGGGATAGCAATCAGCCCCAGCATTTT. Encoded protein: CASIETLGAGDSNQPQHF.

The chain's CDR3 is CASSPSAAGGVDTQYF. CDR3 DNA sequence: TGTGCCAGCTCACCGTCGGCGGCAGGGGGAGTAGATACGCAGTATTTT. The chain couples TRBV18 to TRBJ2-3, with 7 bases identical to TRBD1. The length of the CDR3 is 16 residues. Germline assignment: CDR1 KGHSH and CDR2 LQKENI. With V trimmed by 3 bases and J by 5 bases, 11 bases remained unmatched.

The chain uses TRBV7-2 and TRBJ2-7; TRBD2 matches 8 bases. CDR3 length: 15 residues. Trimming took 1 base from V and 6 from J; bases not matched to a gene: 8. CDR1 SGHTA and CDR2 FQGNSA come from the germline V gene. The CDR3 bases are TGTGCCAGCAGCTTAGACGGCTCGGGGGGGACCGAGCAGTACTTC. Translated: CASSLDGSGGTEQYF.

CDR3 DNA: TGTGCCAGCAGTTACAGGGGATGGGAGACCCAGTACTTC. Its translation is CASSYRGWETQYF. The chain uses TRBV6-2 or TRBV6-3 and TRBJ2-5, with TRBD1 as a possible D gene (5 bases). Germline V gene lookup returns CDR1 MNHEY and CDR2 SVGEGT. The CDR3 consists of 13 residues. Between the trimmed V and J ends, which lost 2 bases and 5 bases, there was a span of 9 bases.

The gene calls are TRBV5-1 and TRBJ1-2; TRBD1 agrees at 8 bases. The CDR3 runs 15 residues. Germline V gives CDR1 SGHRS, CDR2 YFSETQ. V lost 4 bases and J lost 0; bases outside the gene matches: 5. Here the CDR3 DNA reads TGCGCCAGCAGCCTAGGACAGGGCCCTAACTATGGCTACACCTTC. Its protein product is CASSLGQGPNYGYTF.

The CDR3 bases are TGTGCCAGCTCCCAGCGACAGAGCTCCTACGAGCAGTACTTC. Amino acids: CASSQRQSSYEQYF. The V gene is TRBV18, the J gene TRBJ2-7; a possible D gene is TRBD1 (5 bases). This CDR3 has 14 residues. The germline V gene has CDR1 KGHSH and CDR2 LQKENI. The germline V and J ends were trimmed by 6 bases and 0 bases, with 12 bases remaining between them.

The chain combines TRBV3-1 (or the pseudogene TRBV3-2) with TRBJ2-7; 7 bases are a match to TRBD2. The V gene's germline CDR1 is LGHDT and CDR2 YNNKEL (reference sequence). The CDR3 contains 16 residues. V lost 4 bases to trimming and J lost 5 bases; unmatched junction nucleotides: 14. Here the CDR3 reads CASSPLVGGSSNEQYF. The CDR3 DNA is TGTGCCAGCAGCCCTTTGGTTGGCGGGAGTAGCAACGAGCAGTACTTC.

The genes are TRBV3-1 (or the pseudogene TRBV3-2) and TRBJ2-7; D uncertain. This CDR3 is 13 amino acids long. V lost 1 base and J lost 0, with 4 bases in between. From germline, CDR1 is LGHDT and CDR2 YNNKEL (reference sequence). CDR3 DNA sequence: TGTGCCAGCAGCCAAGGAGTCTCCTACGAGCAGTACTTC. Translating it yields CASSQGVSYEQYF.

This clone has more than one count but fewer than ten. The chain employs TRBV29-1 and TRBJ2-7, with D perhaps matching TRBD1 (6 bases). Germline CDR1 and CDR2: SQVTM and ANQGSEA. Trimming stripped 3 bases from V and 5 bases from J, with 11 bases between. This CDR3 spans 12 amino acids. In DNA, the CDR3 is TGCAGCGTTGAGGCAGGGGCCCACGAGCAGTACTTC. Protein: CSVEAGAHEQYF.

The chain employs TRBV19 and TRBJ2-7, with 8 bases fitting TRBD1. The V segment lost 5 bases and the J segment 2 bases; nucleotides outside the gene matches: 11. Germline V CDR1 and CDR2: LNHDA, SQIVND (reference sequence). This CDR3 spans 16 amino acids. CDR3 coding DNA: TGTGCCAGTAGTGACCAGACAGGGGTCCCTCCCTACGAGCAGTACTTC. It translates to CASSDQTGVPPYEQYF.